The 11 T cell receptor beta chains below come from one sample, sequenced in a study of post-analysis software for immune sequencing data (dated by TCRdb to 2013 to 2016). Paper-wide results and their limitations: Patients showed significantly higher frequencies than controls for a handful of TRBV segments, among them TRBV5-6, TRBV5-1 and TRBV20-1.

Receptor libraries were prepared by PCR. The reads were generated on an Illumina HiSeq 2500. To reduce PCR and sequencing biases, unique molecular identifiers were incorporated into the TCR beta cDNA libraries. Through fastp at Q25 and MiXCR, TCRdb rebuilt clones from the public reads, retaining in-frame beta chains. CDR3 protein sequences are deduplicated, and each keeps its most common genes and DNA. Across this sample there are hundreds of thousands of distinct CDR3 sequences, with around 40% seen only once. The ten largest clonotypes hold 12% of the sample. No antigen has been assigned to these receptors. Sample: blood. The receptor set was obtained from a girl under 18 with multiple sclerosis.

The chain joins TRBV28 to TRBJ2-7; D remains unclear. The germline V gene has CDR1 MDHEN and CDR2 SYDVKM. The CDR3 runs to 14 residues. Trimming left V 3 bases short and J 3 bases short, with 12 bases between. CDR3 nucleotides: TGTGCCAGCAGTTTGTTAGAGGTCATCTACGAGCAGTACTTC. Protein product: CASSLLEVIYEQYF.

As DNA, the CDR3 is TGCGCCAGCAGCCTACCGGGACGCTCAGGGGAGCAGTTCTTC. Translating it yields CASSLPGRSGEQFF. The chain uses TRBV5-1 and TRBJ2-1, with D perhaps assigned TRBD1 or TRBD2 (5 bases each). This CDR3 spans 14 amino acids. V lost 4 bases and J lost 10, with 18 bases in between. The germline V gene encodes CDR1 SGHRS and CDR2 YFSETQ.

This clonotype was observed a single time. The CDR3 loop reads CSVPAGGLYEQYF. In DNA form, the CDR3 reads TGCAGTGTCCCAGCGGGAGGGCTCTACGAGCAGTACTTC. This sequence joins TRBV20-1 and TRBJ2-7, with 10 positions matching TRBD2. The ends lost 7 bases at V and 3 bases at J; junction bases unmatched: 6. There are 13 residues in the CDR3. CDR1 DFQATT and CDR2 SNEGSKA come from the germline V gene (reference sequence).

The chain links TRBV20-1 to TRBJ1-5, with D perhaps matching TRBD1 (6 bases). The CDR3 runs to 13 residues. Germline lookup yields CDR1 DFQATT and CDR2 SNEGSKA (reference sequence). Trimming removed 2 bases at V and 6 bases at J, with 11 bases between. CDR3 protein: CSARWRGGQPQHF. The CDR3 bases are TGCAGTGCTAGATGGAGGGGGGGTCAGCCCCAGCATTTT.

This clonotype was recorded a few times. The genes are TRBV19 and TRBJ2-1; unclear D gene. V gave up 2 bases and J gave up 7 bases, with 9 bases separating them. The CDR3 is made up of 13 amino acids. CDR1 LNHDA and CDR2 SQIVND come from the germline V gene (reference sequence). The DNA for the CDR3 is TGTGCCAGTAGTATAAGTAGCCTAAATGAGCAGTTCTTC. As protein: CASSISSLNEQFF.

This sequence joins TRBV28 and TRBJ2-3, with TRBD2 as a possible D gene (5 bases). The V end was cut by 7 bases, the J end by 0 bases, with 14 bases between. The CDR3 runs 15 residues. CDR1 is MDHEN, CDR2 SYDVKM, per germline. Here the CDR3 reads CASTRRQASTDTQYF. DNA of the CDR3: TGTGCCAGCACCCGGAGGCAGGCCAGCACAGATACGCAGTATTTT.

This clonotype occurred a few times. The rearrangement joins TRBV28 to TRBJ2-7; TRBD1 agrees at 7 bases. The CDR3 loop spans 13 amino acids. The V gene end was trimmed by 8 bases and the J gene end by 3 bases; junction bases not matched to a gene: 7. Germline V lookup: CDR1 MDHEN, CDR2 SYDVKM. The DNA for the CDR3 is TGTGCCAGCTACAGGGGTTTAGGCTACGAGCAGTACTTC. It yields the protein CASYRGLGYEQYF.

This clonotype has only a few counts. This chain links TRBV29-1 with TRBJ2-3, with TRBD2 matching 13 bases. The J segment lost 2 bases and the V segment lost 8 bases, leaving 19 bases of the junction unmatched. Germline CDR1 reads SQVTM; CDR2 reads ANQGSEA. CDR3 length equals 19 residues. The CDR3 loop reads CSSLGTSGEMVGPTDTQYF. As DNA, the CDR3 is TGCAGCTCTTTAGGGACTAGCGGGGAGATGGTGGGGCCCACAGATACGCAGTATTTT.

The chain combines TRBV7-9 with TRBJ1-1; TRBD1 matches 7 bases. V gave up 5 bases and J gave up 6 bases; unmatched junction bases: 12. The CDR3 contains 15 residues. The germline V gene encodes CDR1 SEHNR and CDR2 FQNEAQ (reference sequence). The CDR3 DNA follows: TGTGCCAGCAGCATACGACAGGGAGTGGAACCTGAAGCTTTCTTT. It yields the protein CASSIRQGVEPEAFF.

The chain has TRBV4-1 and TRBJ2-4; D is unclear. Deletions cut 3 bases from V and 0 bases from J, with 18 bases between. CDR1 and CDR2 (germline): MGHRA, YSYEKL. This CDR3 is built from 18 residues. CDR3 residues: CASSQGFSGVLAKNIQYF. The CDR3 DNA reads TGCGCCAGCAGCCAGGGGTTCTCCGGTGTCTTAGCCAAAAACATTCAGTACTTC.

This clonotype was observed a few times. This sequence joins TRBV28 and TRBJ2-7; TRBD1 agrees at 8 bases. V trimming: 6 bases; J trimming: 1 base; junction bases outside the gene matches: 8. Looked up from germline, CDR1 is MDHEN and CDR2 is SYDVKM. The CDR3 loop spans 15 amino acids. The CDR3 nucleotides are TGTGCCAGCAGGCCGGGACAGGATACTTCCTACGAGCAGTACTTC. Residues: CASRPGQDTSYEQYF.